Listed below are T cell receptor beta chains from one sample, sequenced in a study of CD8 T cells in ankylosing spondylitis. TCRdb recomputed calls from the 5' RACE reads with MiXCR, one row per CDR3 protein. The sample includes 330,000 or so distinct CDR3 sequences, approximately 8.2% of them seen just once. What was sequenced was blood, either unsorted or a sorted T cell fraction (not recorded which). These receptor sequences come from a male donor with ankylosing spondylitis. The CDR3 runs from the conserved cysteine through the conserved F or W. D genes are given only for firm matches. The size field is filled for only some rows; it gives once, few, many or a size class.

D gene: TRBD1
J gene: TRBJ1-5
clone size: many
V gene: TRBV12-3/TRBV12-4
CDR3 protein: CASRQGIQPQHF
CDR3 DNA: TGTGCCAGTAGACAGGGGATTCAGCCCCAGCATTTT

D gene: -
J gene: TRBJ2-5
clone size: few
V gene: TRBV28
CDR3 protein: CASRGGGSYQETQYF
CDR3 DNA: TGTGCCAGCCGTGGAGGTGGGTCGTACCAAGAGACCCAGTACTTC

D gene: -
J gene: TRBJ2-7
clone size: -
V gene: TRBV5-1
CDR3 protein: CASSPDTDYEQYF
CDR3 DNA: TGCGCCAGCAGCCCGGACACCGACTACGAGCAGTACTTC

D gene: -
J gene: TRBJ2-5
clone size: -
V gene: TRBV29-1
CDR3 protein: CSVASTSLETQYF
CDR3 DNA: TGCAGCGTAGCCTCGACTAGTTTGGAGACCCAGTACTTC

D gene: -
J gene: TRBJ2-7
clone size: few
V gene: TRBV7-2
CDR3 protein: CASSDLRDLKTEQYF
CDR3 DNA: TGTGCCAGCAGCGATCTCCGGGACTTGAAAACCGAGCAGTACTTC

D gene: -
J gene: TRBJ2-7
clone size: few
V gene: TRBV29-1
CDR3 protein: CSVNRDSYEQYF
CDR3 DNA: TGCAGCGTAAACCGGGACTCCTACGAGCAGTACTTC

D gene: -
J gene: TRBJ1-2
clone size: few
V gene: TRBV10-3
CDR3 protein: CAISEGFEQGFSSGYTF
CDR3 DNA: TGTGCCATCAGTGAGGGATTTGAGCAGGGCTTCAGTTCTGGCTACACCTTC

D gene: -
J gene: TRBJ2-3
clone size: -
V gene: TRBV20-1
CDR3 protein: CSARIASRTDTQYF
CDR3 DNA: TGCAGTGCTAGGATAGCGTCCCGCACAGATACGCAGTATTTT

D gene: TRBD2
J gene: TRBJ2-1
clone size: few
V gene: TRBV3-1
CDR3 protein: CASSQETRLAVTYNEQFF
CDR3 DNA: TGTGCCAGCAGCCAAGAAACCCGACTAGCGGTTACCTACAATGAGCAGTTCTTC

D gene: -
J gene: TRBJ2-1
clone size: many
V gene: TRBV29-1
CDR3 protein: CSVRRTDEQFF
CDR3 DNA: TGCAGCGTTAGGAGGACGGATGAGCAGTTCTTC

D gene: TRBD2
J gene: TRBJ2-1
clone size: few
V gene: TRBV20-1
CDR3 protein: CSAEGSGRGNEQFF
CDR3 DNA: TGCAGTGCCGAGGGGAGCGGGAGGGGGAATGAGCAGTTCTTC

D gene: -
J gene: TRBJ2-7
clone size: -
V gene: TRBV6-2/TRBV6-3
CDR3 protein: CASGVIPVEIFYF
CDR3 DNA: TGTGCCAGCGGAGTTATTCCCGTAGAGATCTTCTACTTC

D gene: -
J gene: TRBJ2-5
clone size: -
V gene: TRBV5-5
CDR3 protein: CASSLGWDVAKETQYF
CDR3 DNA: TGTGCCAGCAGCTTGGGATGGGACGTGGCAAAAGAGACCCAGTACTTC

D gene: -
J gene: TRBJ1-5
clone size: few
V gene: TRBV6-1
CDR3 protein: CASTPGYNQPQHF
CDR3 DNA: TGTGCCAGCACCCCAGGTTACAATCAGCCCCAGCATTTT

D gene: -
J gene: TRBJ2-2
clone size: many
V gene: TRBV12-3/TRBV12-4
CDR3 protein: CASSLAPGQNTGELFF
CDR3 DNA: TGTGCCAGCAGTTTAGCGCCGGGACAGAACACCGGGGAGCTGTTTTTT

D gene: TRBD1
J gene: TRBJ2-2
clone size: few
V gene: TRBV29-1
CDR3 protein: CSVENRTGRTGELFF
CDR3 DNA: TGCAGCGTTGAGAACCGGACAGGGAGGACCGGGGAGCTGTTTTTT

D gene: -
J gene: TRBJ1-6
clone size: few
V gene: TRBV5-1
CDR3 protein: CASSLEENNSPLHF
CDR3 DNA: TGCGCCAGCAGCTTGGAGGAGAATAATTCACCCCTCCACTTT

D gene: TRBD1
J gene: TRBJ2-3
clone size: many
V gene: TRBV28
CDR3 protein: CASSPGQAYTDTQYF
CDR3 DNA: TGTGCCAGCAGCCCCGGACAGGCTTACACAGATACGCAGTATTTT

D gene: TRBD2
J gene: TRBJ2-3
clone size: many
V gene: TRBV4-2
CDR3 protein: CASSQGIWTSGRADTQYF
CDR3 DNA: TGTGCCAGCAGCCAAGGAATCTGGACTAGCGGGAGAGCGGATACGCAGTATTTT

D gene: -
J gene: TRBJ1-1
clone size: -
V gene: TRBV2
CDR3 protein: CASTVRRTEAFF
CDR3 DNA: TGTGCCAGCACAGTTCGTCGGACTGAAGCTTTCTTT

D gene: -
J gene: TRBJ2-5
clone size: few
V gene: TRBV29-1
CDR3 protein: CSVGGQSETQYF
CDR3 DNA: TGCAGCGTTGGCGGACAAAGCGAGACCCAGTACTTC

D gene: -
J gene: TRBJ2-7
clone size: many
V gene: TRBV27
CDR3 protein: CASRAGATYEQYF
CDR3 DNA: TGTGCCAGCAGAGCGGGTGCTACCTACGAGCAGTACTTC

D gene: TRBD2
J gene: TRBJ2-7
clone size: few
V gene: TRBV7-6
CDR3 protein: CASSRSGTGGQYF
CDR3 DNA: TGTGCCAGCAGCCGTAGCGGGACCGGGGGGCAGTACTTC

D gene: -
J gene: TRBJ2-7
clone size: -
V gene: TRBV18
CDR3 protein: CASSPRVPRGLIYEQYF
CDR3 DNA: TGTGCCAGCTCACCTCGGGTTCCCAGAGGGCTTATCTACGAGCAGTACTTC

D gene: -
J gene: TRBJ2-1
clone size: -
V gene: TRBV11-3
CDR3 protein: CASSASGTTYNEQFF
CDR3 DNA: TGTGCCAGCAGCGCCTCCGGGACCACCTACAATGAGCAGTTCTTC

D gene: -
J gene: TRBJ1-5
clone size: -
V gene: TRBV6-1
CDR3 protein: CASSRGGGGQPQHF
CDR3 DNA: TGTGCCAGCAGTAGGGGTGGGGGCGGTCAGCCCCAGCATTTT

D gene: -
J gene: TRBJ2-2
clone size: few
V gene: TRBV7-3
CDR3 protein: CASSSFANTGELFF
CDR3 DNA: TGTGCCAGCAGCTCCTTCGCGAACACCGGGGAGCTGTTTTTT

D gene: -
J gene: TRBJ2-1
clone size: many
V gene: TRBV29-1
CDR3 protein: CSVEDPRASTYNEQFF
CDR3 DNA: TGCAGCGTTGAAGATCCCCGGGCCAGTACCTACAATGAGCAGTTCTTC

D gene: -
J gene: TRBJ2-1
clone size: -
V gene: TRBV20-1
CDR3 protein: CSASLGLEREQFF
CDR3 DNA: TGCAGTGCCTCACTAGGGTTGGAACGTGAGCAGTTCTTC

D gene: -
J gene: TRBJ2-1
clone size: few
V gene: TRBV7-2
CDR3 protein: CASSGQGYEQFF
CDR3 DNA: TGTGCCAGCAGCGGCCAGGGCTATGAGCAGTTCTTC

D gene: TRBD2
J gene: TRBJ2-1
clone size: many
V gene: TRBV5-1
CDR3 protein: CASSSATSGSYNEQFF
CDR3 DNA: TGCGCCAGCAGCTCGGCTACTAGCGGGAGTTACAATGAGCAGTTCTTC

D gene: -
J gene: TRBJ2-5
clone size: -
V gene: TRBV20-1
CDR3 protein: CSALDRETQYF
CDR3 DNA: TGCAGTGCTCTAGACAGGGAGACCCAGTACTTC

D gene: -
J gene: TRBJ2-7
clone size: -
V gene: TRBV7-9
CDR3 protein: CASSSRDLTYEQYF
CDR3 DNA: TGTGCCAGCAGCTCCCGGGATCTTACCTACGAGCAGTACTTC

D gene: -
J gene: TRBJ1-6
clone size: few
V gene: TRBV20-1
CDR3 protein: CSANSGLTNNSPLHF
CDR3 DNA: TGCAGTGCTAACTCTGGTCTCACTAATAATTCACCCCTCCACTTT

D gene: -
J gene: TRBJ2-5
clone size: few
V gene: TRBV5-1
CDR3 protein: CASSLRGAEETQYF
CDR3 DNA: TGCGCCAGCAGCTTGAGGGGCGCGGAAGAGACCCAGTACTTC

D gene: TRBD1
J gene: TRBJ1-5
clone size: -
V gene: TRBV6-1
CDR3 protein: CASSGQANSNQPQHF
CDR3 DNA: TGTGCCAGCTCCGGACAGGCTAATAGCAATCAGCCCCAGCATTTT

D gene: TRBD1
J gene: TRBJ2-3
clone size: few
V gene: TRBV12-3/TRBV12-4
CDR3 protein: CASKTTGGTDTQYF
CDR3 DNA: TGTGCCAGCAAGACGACAGGGGGCACAGATACGCAGTATTTT

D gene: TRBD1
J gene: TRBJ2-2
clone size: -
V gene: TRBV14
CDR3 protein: CASSQVGTEKTGELFF
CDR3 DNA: TGTGCCAGCAGCCAAGTTGGGACAGAGAAGACCGGGGAGCTGTTTTTT

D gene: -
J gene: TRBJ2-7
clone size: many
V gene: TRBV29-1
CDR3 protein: CSYSGVSPYEQYF
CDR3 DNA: TGCAGCTACAGCGGTGTCTCCCCCTACGAGCAGTACTTC

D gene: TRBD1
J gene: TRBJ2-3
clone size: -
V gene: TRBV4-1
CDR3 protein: CASSHSGTGLDTQYF
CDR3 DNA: TGCGCCAGCAGCCACAGCGGGACAGGGTTAGATACGCAGTATTTT

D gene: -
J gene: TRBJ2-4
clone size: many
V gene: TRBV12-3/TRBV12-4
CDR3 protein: CASSLGGNIQYF
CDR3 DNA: TGTGCCAGCAGTTTAGGAGGGAACATTCAGTACTTC

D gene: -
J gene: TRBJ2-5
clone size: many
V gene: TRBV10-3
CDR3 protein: CAISATGNQETQYF
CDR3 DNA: TGTGCCATCAGTGCTACAGGGAACCAAGAGACCCAGTACTTC

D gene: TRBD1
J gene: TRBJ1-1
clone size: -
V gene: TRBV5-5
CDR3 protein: CASSFLTGGHVEFF
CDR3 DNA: TGTGCCAGCAGCTTTTTAACAGGGGGGCACGTAGAGTTCTTT

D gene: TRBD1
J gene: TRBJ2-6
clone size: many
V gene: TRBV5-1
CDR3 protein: CASSLAQGLGVLTF
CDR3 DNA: TGCGCCAGCAGCTTGGCACAGGGGTTGGGCGTCCTGACTTTC

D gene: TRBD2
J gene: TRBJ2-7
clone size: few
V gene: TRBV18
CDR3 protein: CASSPPGGYGGRNEQYF
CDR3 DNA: TGTGCCAGCTCACCACCAGGTGGGTATGGCGGGAGGAACGAGCAGTACTTC

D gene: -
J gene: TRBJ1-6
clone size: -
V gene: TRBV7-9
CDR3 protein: CASSRLGGASPLHF
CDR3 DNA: TGTGCCAGCAGCCGTCTAGGGGGGGCTTCACCCCTCCACTTT

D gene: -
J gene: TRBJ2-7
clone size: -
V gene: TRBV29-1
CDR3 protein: CSVEFGGTYEQYF
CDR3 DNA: TGCAGCGTTGAGTTCGGCGGAACCTACGAGCAGTACTTC

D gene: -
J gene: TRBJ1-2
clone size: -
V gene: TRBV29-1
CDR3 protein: CSVYPDSDTYGYTF
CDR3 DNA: TGCAGCGTTTACCCAGATTCTGACACCTATGGCTACACCTTC

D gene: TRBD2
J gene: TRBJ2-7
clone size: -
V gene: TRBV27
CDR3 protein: CASSLTVGTSGYEQYF
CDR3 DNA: TGTGCCAGCAGTTTGACCGTTGGGACTAGCGGCTACGAGCAGTACTTC

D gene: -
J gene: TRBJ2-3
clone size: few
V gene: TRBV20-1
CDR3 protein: CSATAQGKDTQYF
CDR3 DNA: TGCAGTGCTACAGCCCAGGGTAAAGATACGCAGTATTTT

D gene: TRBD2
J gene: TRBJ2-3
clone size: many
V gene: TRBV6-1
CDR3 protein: CASGRGGGNGDTQYF
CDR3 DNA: TGTGCCAGCGGCCGGGGGGGAGGGAATGGAGATACGCAGTATTTT

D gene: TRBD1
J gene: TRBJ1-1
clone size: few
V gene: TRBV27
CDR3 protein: CASSPDRVPEAFF
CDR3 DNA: TGTGCCAGCAGTCCCGACAGGGTACCTGAAGCTTTCTTT

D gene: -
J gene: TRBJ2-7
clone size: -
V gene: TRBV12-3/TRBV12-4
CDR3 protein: CASSNRLRAYSYEQYF
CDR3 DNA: TGTGCCAGCAGCAACAGACTCAGGGCATACTCCTACGAGCAGTACTTC

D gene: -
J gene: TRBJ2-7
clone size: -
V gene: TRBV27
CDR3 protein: CASSFSRSYEQYF
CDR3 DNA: TGTGCCAGCAGTTTTTCCAGGTCCTACGAGCAGTACTTC

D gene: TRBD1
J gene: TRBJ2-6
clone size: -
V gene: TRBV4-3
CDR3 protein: CASSHGLTGGLGANVLTF
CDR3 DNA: TGCGCCAGCAGCCACGGATTAACAGGGGGTCTTGGGGCCAACGTCCTGACTTTC

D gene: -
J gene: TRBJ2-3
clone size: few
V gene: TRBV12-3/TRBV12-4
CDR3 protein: CASSLALLADTQYF
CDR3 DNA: TGTGCCAGCAGTTTAGCCTTACTAGCAGATACGCAGTATTTT

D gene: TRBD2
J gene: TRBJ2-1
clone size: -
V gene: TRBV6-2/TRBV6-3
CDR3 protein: CASSRPGLAGFEQFF
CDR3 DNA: TGTGCCAGCAGTAGGCCGGGACTAGCGGGGTTTGAGCAGTTCTTC

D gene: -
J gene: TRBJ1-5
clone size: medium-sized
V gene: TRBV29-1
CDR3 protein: CSARDNFNQPQHF
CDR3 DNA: TGCAGCGCCCGGGACAACTTCAATCAGCCCCAGCATTTT

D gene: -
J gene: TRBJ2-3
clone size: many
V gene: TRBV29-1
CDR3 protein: CSASTFLGTDTQYF
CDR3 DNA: TGCAGCGCCTCCACCTTTCTCGGCACAGATACGCAGTATTTT

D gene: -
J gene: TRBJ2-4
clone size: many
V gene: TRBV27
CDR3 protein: CASSTTENIQYF
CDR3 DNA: TGTGCCAGCAGTACGACGGAAAACATTCAGTACTTC